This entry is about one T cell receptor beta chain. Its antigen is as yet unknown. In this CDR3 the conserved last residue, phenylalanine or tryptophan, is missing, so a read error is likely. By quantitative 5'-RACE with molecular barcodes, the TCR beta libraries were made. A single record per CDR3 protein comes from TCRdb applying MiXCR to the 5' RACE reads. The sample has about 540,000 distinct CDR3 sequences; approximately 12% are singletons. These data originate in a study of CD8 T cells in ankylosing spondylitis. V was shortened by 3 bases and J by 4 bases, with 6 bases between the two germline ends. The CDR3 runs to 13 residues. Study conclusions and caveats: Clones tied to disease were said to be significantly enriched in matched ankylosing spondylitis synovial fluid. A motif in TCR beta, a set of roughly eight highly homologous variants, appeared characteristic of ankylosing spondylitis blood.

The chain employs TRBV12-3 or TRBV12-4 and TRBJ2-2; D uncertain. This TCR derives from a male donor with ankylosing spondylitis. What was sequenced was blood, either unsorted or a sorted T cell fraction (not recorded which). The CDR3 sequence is CASSFAVTGELFS. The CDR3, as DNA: TGTGCCAGCAGTTTTGCGGTCACCGGGGAGCTGTTTTCT.